This T cell receptor beta chain derives from a study of molecular identifiers for immune sequencing clone quantification. For the study at large: Replicate experiments took RNA from roughly 20,000 or 100,000 naive CD8 cells, divided it five ways and sequenced four.

A remark on this clonotype: Its antigen is unknown.

Library preparation followed earlier protocols using designated TCR primers. TCRdb ran MiXCR on the PCR reads and lists one entry per CDR3 protein. The table has around 480,000 distinct CDR3 sequences, approximately 25% seen once; the top ten hold just over 0.75%. Study-level findings and limits: Among effectors, clones above 20 RNA copies held over 98% of molecules; among naive cells, under 1%.

Trimming left V 0 bases short and J 5 bases short, with 6 bases between. The germline V gene has CDR1 GTSNPN and CDR2 SVGIG (reference sequence). The CDR3 extends over 12 amino acids. Naive CD8 sequencing libraries were generated from around 20,000 to 1,000,000 sorted cells, with 10%, 30% or 50% RNA as input. This chain uses TRBV30 with TRBJ2-3; D remains unclear. The sample comprised naive CD8+ T cells from blood, with Jurkat cell RNA spiked in. Sample subset: FACS-sorted CD8+CD4-CCR7+CD45RA+ naive T cells. This clonotype was obtained from a human donor in good health. Some libraries in this study had Jurkat cell RNA spiked in. CDR3 sequence reads: CAWSVGKDTQYF. The DNA of the CDR3 is TGTGCCTGGAGTGTAGGGAAAGATACGCAGTATTTT.